This T cell receptor (beta chain) derives from a study of blood T cell repertoires in COVID-19. TCRdb's table, derived via immunoSEQ multiplex PCR, lists solely in-frame clones and lacks some. This sample has hundreds of thousands of clones, with roughly 80% found just once. This clone was detected once. There are 16 residues in the CDR3. Germline values: CDR1 ENHRY, CDR2 SYGVKD. Trimming pared 2 bases from V and 0 bases from J, leaving 14 bases between. The clonotype was recovered from a man older than 75 with acute or convalescent COVID-19. Sample: peripheral blood. The chain recombines TRBV10-3 with TRBJ2-7; TRBD2 might be the D (6 bases). CDR3 amino acids: CAISEPGLGSSYEQYF. The DNA of the CDR3 is TGTGCCATCAGTGAGCCGGGACTTGGAAGCTCCTACGAGCAGTACTTC.